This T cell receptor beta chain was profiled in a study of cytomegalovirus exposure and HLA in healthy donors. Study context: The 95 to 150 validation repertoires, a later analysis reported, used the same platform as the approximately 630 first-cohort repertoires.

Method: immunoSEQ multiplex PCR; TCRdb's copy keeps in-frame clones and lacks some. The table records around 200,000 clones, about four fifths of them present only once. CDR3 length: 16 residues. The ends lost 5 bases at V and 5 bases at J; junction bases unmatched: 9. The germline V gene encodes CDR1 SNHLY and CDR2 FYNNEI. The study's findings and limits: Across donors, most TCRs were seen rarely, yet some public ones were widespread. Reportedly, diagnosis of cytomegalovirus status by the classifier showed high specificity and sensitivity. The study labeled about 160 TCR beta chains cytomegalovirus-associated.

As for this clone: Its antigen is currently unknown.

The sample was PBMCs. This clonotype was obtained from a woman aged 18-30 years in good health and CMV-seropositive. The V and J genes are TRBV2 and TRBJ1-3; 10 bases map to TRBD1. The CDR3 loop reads CASSRGTGETRNTIYF. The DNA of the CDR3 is TGTGCCAGCAGTAGAGGGACAGGGGAGACGCGAAACACCATATATTTT.